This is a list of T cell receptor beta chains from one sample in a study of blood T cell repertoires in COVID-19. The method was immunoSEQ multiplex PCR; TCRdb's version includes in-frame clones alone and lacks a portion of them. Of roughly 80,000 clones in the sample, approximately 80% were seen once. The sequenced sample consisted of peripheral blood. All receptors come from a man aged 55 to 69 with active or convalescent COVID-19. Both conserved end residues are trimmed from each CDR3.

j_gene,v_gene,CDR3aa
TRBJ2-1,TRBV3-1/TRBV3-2,ASSQTSGAYNEQF
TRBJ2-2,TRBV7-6,ASTPWASGVTGELF
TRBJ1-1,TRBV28,ASSLGTAWAF
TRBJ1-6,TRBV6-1,ASSESEYNSPLH
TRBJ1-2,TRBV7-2,ASSLEGTGGSGYT
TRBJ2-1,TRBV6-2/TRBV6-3,ASSKPGDYNEQF
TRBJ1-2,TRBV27,ASSMTGVGNYGYT
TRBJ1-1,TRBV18,ASSPEQGATTEAF
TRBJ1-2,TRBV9,ASSQRGQGYGYT
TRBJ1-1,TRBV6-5,ASSSGLGNTEAF
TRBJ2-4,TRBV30,AWSVGGSGIVNIQY
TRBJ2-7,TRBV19,ASSIGTQNYEQY
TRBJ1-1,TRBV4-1,ASSQDTGETDEAF
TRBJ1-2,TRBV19,ASEQGDVYGYT
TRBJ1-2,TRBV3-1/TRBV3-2,ASSQSSYGYT